These 23 T cell receptor beta chains were sequenced from one sample in a study of blood T cell repertoires in COVID-19. The assay was immunoSEQ multiplex PCR, and TCRdb's table has in-frame clones only and misses some. The repertoire has about 380,000 clones, roughly 85% of them found once; the top ten carry about 3.6%. The sequenced sample consisted of peripheral blood. The receptors shown here come from a woman younger than 30 with acute or convalescent COVID-19.

V is TRBV4-1 and J is TRBJ2-5; D perhaps matches TRBD2 (6 bases). The CDR3 is 14 amino acids. The germline V and J ends were trimmed by 1 base and 5 bases, with 11 bases remaining between them. Germline CDR1 MGHRA, CDR2 YSYEKL. CDR3: CASSQAGTEETQYF. CDR3 bases: TGCGCCAGCAGCCAAGCCGGGACTGAGGAGACCCAGTACTTC.

The chain carries TRBV29-1 and TRBJ1-1; TRBD1 might be the D (6 bases). Germline lookup yields CDR1 SQVTM and CDR2 ANQGSEA. The V end was cut by 7 bases, the J end by 5 bases, with 11 bases between. The CDR3 runs to 11 residues. The CDR3 DNA follows: TGCAGCGCCGGAAGGGGGACTGAAGCTTTCTTT. Protein sequence: CSAGRGTEAFF.

V gene TRBV2 combines with J gene TRBJ1-2, with TRBD1 matching 7 bases. J gave up 4 bases and V 9 bases, and 5 bases lay outside the gene matches. This CDR3 has 12 amino acids. Per the germline V gene, CDR1 is SNHLY and CDR2 is FYNNEI. In nucleotides, the CDR3 is TGTGCCAGGCGGGACAGAGCCTATGGCTACACCTTC. Amino acid sequence: CARRDRAYGYTF.

This sequence joins TRBV3-1 (or the pseudogene TRBV3-2) and TRBJ1-2, with D maybe TRBD1 (6 bases). CDR1 is LGHDT, CDR2 YNNKEL, per germline (reference sequence). V lost 1 base and J 1 base, leaving 13 bases between the germline ends. This CDR3 has 16 amino acids. The CDR3 DNA reads TGTGCCAGCAGCCAAGCCGGCGGGGGCAGTAACTATGGCTACACCTTC. Its protein is CASSQAGGGSNYGYTF.

CDR3 protein: CASSQSREGGEAFF. CDR3 coding DNA: TGTGCCAGCAGCCAATCGAGGGAGGGTGGTGAAGCTTTCTTT. V gene TRBV16 combines with J gene TRBJ1-1; no clear D gene. The CDR3 length is 14 residues. Trimming shortened V by 0 bases and J by 7 bases, and 12 bases separated the two germline ends. CDR1 and CDR2 from the germline V gene are KGHSY and FQNENV.

This rearrangement joins TRBV7-3 to TRBJ2-7; 7 nucleotides agree with TRBD2. Germline-derived CDR1 and CDR2 are SGHTA and FQGTGA. V shed 2 bases and J 1 base; nucleotides not matched to a gene: 2. The CDR3 extends over 14 amino acids. In DNA form, the CDR3 reads TGTGCCAGCAGCTTATCTAGCGGTTCCTACGAGCAGTACTTC. This gives the protein CASSLSSGSYEQYF.

This chain connects TRBV6-5 to TRBJ2-6, with D unresolved. CDR1 and CDR2 from the germline V gene are MNHEY and SVGAGI. The V end lost 2 bases, the J end lost 12 bases, and 14 bases lay between the germline ends. There are 14 residues in the CDR3. The CDR3 region is CASSYPPESGVLTF. Written as DNA, the CDR3 is TGTGCCAGCAGTTACCCCCCCGAGTCGGGCGTCCTGACTTTC.

The genes are TRBV10-3 and TRBJ1-6, with TRBD1 matching over 11 bases. Germline trimming cut 6 bases from V and 8 bases from J; bases unmatched to any gene: 9. CDR3 length: 16 amino acids. The V gene's germline CDR1 is ENHRY and CDR2 SYGVKD. The CDR3 sequence is CAISPLPGQGDSPLHF. In nucleotides, the CDR3 is TGTGCCATCAGCCCCCTCCCGGGACAGGGGGATTCACCCCTCCACTTT.

The chain links TRBV9 to TRBJ1-4; 7 nucleotides agree with TRBD1. The V gene end was trimmed by 5 bases and the J gene end by 2 bases; junction bases not matched to a gene: 3. Germline CDR1 reads SGDLS; CDR2 reads YYNGEE. The CDR3 spans 14 residues. CDR3 in DNA: TGTGCCAGCAGTTACAGGGGCACTAATGAAAAACTGTTTTTT. Its protein is CASSYRGTNEKLFF.

The genes are TRBV6-5 and TRBJ1-6, with D possibly TRBD1 on 6 matching bases. The V end was cut by 6 bases, the J end by 5 bases, with 14 bases between. CDR3 length equals 15 residues. Looked up from germline, CDR1 is MNHEY and CDR2 is SVGAGI. The DNA for the CDR3 is TGTGCCAGCAGGGGGGACATTCCTGATAATTCACCCCTCCACTTT. Translated: CASRGDIPDNSPLHF.

The chain joins TRBV7-9 to TRBJ1-1; D gene unclear. V shed 1 base and J shed 4 bases, with 13 bases lying between them. Per germline, CDR1 SEHNR and CDR2 FQNEAQ (reference sequence). The CDR3 totals 15 residues. The CDR3 coding sequence is TGTGCCAGCAGCTTAGTCGTGGCAGGTAGCACTGAAGCTTTCTTT. Amino acid sequence: CASSLVVAGSTEAFF.

This clone occurred a few times. Different DNA sequences within this sample yield the same CDR3. The rearrangement uses TRBV12-3 or TRBV12-4 and TRBJ1-1; D call uncertain. V lost 4 bases and J 1 base, leaving 4 bases between the germline ends. CDR3 length equals 12 residues. In DNA form, the CDR3 reads TGTGCCAGCAGTTCACAGAACACTGAAGCTTTCTTT. Its translation: CASSSQNTEAFF.

The V and J genes are TRBV7-2 and TRBJ2-7; 12 nucleotides line up with TRBD1. J lost 5 bases, V lost 2 bases, and 4 bases had no gene match. The CDR3 contains 15 residues. Per the germline V gene, CDR1 is SGHTA and CDR2 is FQGNSA. This CDR3 reads CASSLLGQGANEQYF. CDR3 in DNA: TGTGCCAGCAGCTTATTGGGACAGGGGGCTAACGAGCAGTACTTC.

The chain employs TRBV3-1 (or the pseudogene TRBV3-2) and TRBJ1-2; TRBD1 matches at 9 bases. The germline V gene has CDR1 LGHDT and CDR2 YNNKEL (reference sequence). This CDR3 has 17 amino acids. Germline trimming cut 4 bases from V and 7 bases from J; bases unmatched to any gene: 16. The CDR3 loop reads CASSPYHLGGTGFGYTF. In DNA form, the CDR3 reads TGTGCCAGCAGCCCCTATCATCTAGGAGGGACAGGGTTTGGCTACACCTTC.

V gene TRBV5-4 combines with J gene TRBJ2-7, with 9 bases that match TRBD1. The CDR3 totals 14 residues. Per germline, CDR1 SGHNT and CDR2 YYREEE (reference sequence). V lost 2 bases and J lost 4; bases outside the gene matches: 4. The CDR3 DNA reads as TGTGCCAGCAGCTTCCGGGACAGGGAATACGAGCAGTACTTC. It is translated as CASSFRDREYEQYF. Full variable domain (remainder filled in from reference TRBV5-4 and TRBJ2-7): ETGVTQSPTHLIKTRGQQVTLRCSSQSGHNTVSWYQQALGQGPQFIFQYYREEENGRGNFPPRFSGLQFPNYSSELNVNALELDDSALYLCASSFRDREYEQYFGPGTRLTVT.

This clone was observed a few times. This chain links TRBV5-6 with TRBJ1-2; D remains unclear. The germline gives CDR1 SGHDT, CDR2 YYEEEE. The CDR3 loop spans 13 amino acids. V shed 4 bases and J shed 5 bases, with 12 bases lying between them. CDR3 amino acids: CASSRSWVYGYTF. CDR3 DNA sequence: TGTGCCAGCAGCCGGAGTTGGGTATATGGCTACACCTTC.

V usage is TRBV29-1 and J usage is TRBJ2-3; TRBD1 matches at 10 bases. The CDR3 has 16 amino acids. The germline CDR1 and CDR2 sequences are SQVTM and ANQGSEA. Losses at the gene ends were 3 bases for V and 6 bases for J; bases not matched to a gene: 12. The CDR3 region is CSVEGARDRGRDTQYF. The CDR3 nucleotides are TGCAGCGTTGAGGGAGCCCGGGACAGGGGTAGGGATACGCAGTATTTT.

This rearrangement joins TRBV4-1 to TRBJ1-1; D call uncertain. Germline V gene data show CDR1 as MGHRA and CDR2 as YSYEKL. Between the trimmed V and J ends, which lost 0 bases and 4 bases, there was a span of 6 bases. This CDR3 comprises 13 residues. The CDR3: CASSQDQVTEAFF. CDR3 DNA sequence: TGCGCCAGCAGCCAAGACCAGGTCACTGAAGCTTTCTTT.

The chain uses TRBV19 and TRBJ2-6, with 8 bases lining up with TRBD1. V was clipped by 5 bases and J by 3 bases; unmatched bases: 6. Germline values: CDR1 LNHDA, CDR2 SQIVND (reference sequence). The CDR3 runs to 16 residues. The CDR3 DNA sequence: TGTGCCAGTAGTCCGCAGGGGGCTTTTGGGGCCAACGTCCTGACTTTC. It codes for CASSPQGAFGANVLTF.

The chain couples TRBV10-3 to TRBJ2-7, with 7 bases that match TRBD1. Germline-derived CDR1 and CDR2 are ENHRY and SYGVKD. CDR3 length: 14 residues. Trimming cost V 6 bases and J 5 bases; bases outside gene matches: 10. For the CDR3, the DNA is TGTGCCATCAGCCTACAGGGGAGCGCAGACGAGCAGTACTTC. Translation gives CAISLQGSADEQYF.

Within the sample, this clone is medium-sized (0.01 to 0.1%). This sequence joins TRBV3-1 (or the pseudogene TRBV3-2) and TRBJ2-7, with TRBD1 identical over 8 bases. Germline-derived CDR1 and CDR2 are LGHDT and YNNKEL (reference sequence). This CDR3 region has 16 residues. Trimming took 3 bases from V and 2 from J; bases not matched to a gene: 9. The CDR3 loop is CASSQVGQGEAYEQYF. CDR3 in DNA: TGTGCCAGCAGCCAGGTAGGACAGGGCGAGGCCTACGAGCAGTACTTC.

CDR3 DNA sequence: TGTGCCAGCAGTTTATCGGTGAACATGAACACTGAAGCTTTCTTT. Translating it yields CASSLSVNMNTEAFF. The chain employs TRBV27 and TRBJ1-1; no clear D gene. This CDR3 is 15 amino acids long. With 0 bases removed from V and 0 bases from J, the gap between germline ends came to 8 bases. CDR1 MNHEY and CDR2 SMNVEV come from the germline V gene (reference sequence).

This chain connects TRBV5-1 to TRBJ2-5; 9 nucleotides match TRBD1. V lost 5 bases, J lost 5 bases, and 10 bases stayed unmatched. Germline CDR1 reads SGHRS; CDR2 reads YFSETQ. The CDR3 is 15 residues long. The CDR3 bases are TGCGCCAGCAGGCGTCCGGGACAGGGATCCGAGACCCAGTACTTC. Translating gives CASRRPGQGSETQYF.